The rows below give T cell receptor beta chains drawn from one sample of a study of blood T cells in healthy people across ages. TCRdb redid the calling of the 5' RACE reads with MiXCR, one entry per CDR3 protein. The repertoire holds around 2 million distinct CDR3 sequences, 35% to 50% seen once, with roughly 23% in the top ten. What was sequenced was blood. These receptors all come from a human donor in good health. Both conserved end residues are part of each CDR3. The order of the fields is clone size, V gene, D gene, J gene, CDR3 protein, CDR3 DNA. D genes are given only for firm matches. Part of the rows lack a size; the others show once, few, many or a class for expanded clones.

abundance: -
v_gene: TRBV6-5
d_gene: TRBD1
j_gene: TRBJ1-2
CDR3aa: CASSTAGTGLYGYTF
CDR3nt: TGTGCCAGCAGTACAGCCGGGACAGGGCTTTATGGCTACACCTTC

abundance: -
v_gene: TRBV7-2
d_gene: -
j_gene: TRBJ2-1
CDR3aa: CASSFQFLLSSYNEQFF
CDR3nt: TGTGCCAGCAGCTTTCAATTCCTCCTCAGCTCCTACAATGAGCAGTTCTTC

abundance: -
v_gene: TRBV7-3
d_gene: -
j_gene: TRBJ2-7
CDR3aa: CASSSRDGFYEQYF
CDR3nt: TGTGCCAGCAGCTCCCGGGACGGATTCTACGAGCAGTACTTC

abundance: many
v_gene: TRBV5-1
d_gene: -
j_gene: TRBJ1-5
CDR3aa: CASSLAGGNEPQHF
CDR3nt: TGCGCCAGCAGCTTGGCCGGAGGGAATGAGCCCCAGCATTTT

abundance: few
v_gene: TRBV29-1
d_gene: TRBD2
j_gene: TRBJ2-3
CDR3aa: CSVRAGSTDTQYF
CDR3nt: TGCAGCGTTAGAGCGGGGAGCACAGATACGCAGTATTTT

abundance: few
v_gene: TRBV20-1
d_gene: TRBD2
j_gene: TRBJ2-7
CDR3aa: CSARYRGTSNYEQYF
CDR3nt: TGCAGTGCTAGATATCGTGGGACTAGTAATTACGAGCAGTACTTC

abundance: few
v_gene: TRBV4-3
d_gene: TRBD1
j_gene: TRBJ2-7
CDR3aa: CASSQDGGTGIYEQYF
CDR3nt: TGCGCCAGCAGCCAAGATGGGGGGACAGGGATATACGAGCAGTACTTC

abundance: -
v_gene: TRBV11-3
d_gene: -
j_gene: TRBJ2-1
CDR3aa: CASSPRQGSRHNEQFF
CDR3nt: TGTGCCAGCAGCCCCAGGCAGGGGAGTAGACACAATGAGCAGTTCTTC

abundance: few
v_gene: TRBV24-1
d_gene: TRBD1
j_gene: TRBJ2-5
CDR3aa: CATSSPRGGEETQYF
CDR3nt: TGTGCCACGTCCTCCCCACGAGGGGGCGAGGAGACCCAGTACTTC

abundance: -
v_gene: TRBV24-1
d_gene: -
j_gene: TRBJ2-6
CDR3aa: CATGGASSGANVLTF
CDR3nt: TGTGCCACCGGGGGGGCGAGCTCTGGGGCCAACGTCCTGACTTTC

abundance: -
v_gene: TRBV2
d_gene: -
j_gene: TRBJ2-5
CDR3aa: CASSFTGPPGETQYF
CDR3nt: TGTGCCAGCAGTTTCACGGGCCCCCCAGGGGAGACCCAGTACTTC

abundance: -
v_gene: TRBV7-2
d_gene: -
j_gene: TRBJ1-3
CDR3aa: CASSPGPRRSGNTIYF
CDR3nt: TGTGCCAGCAGCCCGGGACCCCGGAGGTCTGGAAACACCATATATTTT

abundance: few
v_gene: TRBV7-2
d_gene: -
j_gene: TRBJ2-7
CDR3aa: CASSRTPLYEQYF
CDR3nt: TGTGCCAGCAGCCGGACACCTCTCTACGAGCAGTACTTC

abundance: -
v_gene: TRBV5-1
d_gene: TRBD1
j_gene: TRBJ1-5
CDR3aa: CASSLMDRAHQPQHF
CDR3nt: TGCGCCAGCAGCCTAATGGACAGGGCTCATCAGCCCCAGCATTTT

abundance: -
v_gene: TRBV20-1
d_gene: -
j_gene: TRBJ1-6
CDR3aa: CSAGRVGSPLHF
CDR3nt: TGCAGTGCGGGAAGGGTGGGCTCACCCCTCCACTTT

abundance: few
v_gene: TRBV29-1
d_gene: -
j_gene: TRBJ2-4
CDR3aa: CSVGFIWRAGEGGKNIQYF
CDR3nt: TGCAGCGTTGGATTCATTTGGAGGGCAGGGGAAGGTGGTAAAAACATTCAGTACTTC

abundance: few
v_gene: TRBV10-3
d_gene: -
j_gene: TRBJ1-5
CDR3aa: CAISESSGGGWSNQPQHF
CDR3nt: TGTGCCATCAGTGAGAGCTCGGGGGGCGGTTGGAGCAATCAGCCCCAGCATTTT

abundance: few
v_gene: TRBV21-1
d_gene: -
j_gene: TRBJ2-1
CDR3aa: CASSKWALASGGLRGSYNEQFF
CDR3nt: TGTGCCAGCAGCAAATGGGCTTTGGCTAGCGGGGGGCTTCGTGGCTCCTACAATGAGCAGTTCTTC

abundance: -
v_gene: TRBV25-1
d_gene: TRBD1
j_gene: TRBJ1-2
CDR3aa: CASSPPYRGKGYGYTF
CDR3nt: TGTGCCAGCAGTCCCCCTTACAGGGGGAAAGGGTATGGCTACACCTTC

abundance: -
v_gene: TRBV6-2/TRBV6-3
d_gene: -
j_gene: TRBJ2-4
CDR3aa: CASSLSWNSKNIQYF
CDR3nt: TGTGCCAGCAGTTTATCTTGGAATTCCAAAAACATTCAGTACTTC

abundance: few
v_gene: TRBV12-3/TRBV12-4
d_gene: -
j_gene: TRBJ2-2
CDR3aa: CARDTRGTGELFF
CDR3nt: TGTGCCAGGGACACACGGGGCACCGGGGAGCTGTTTTTT

abundance: few
v_gene: TRBV28
d_gene: -
j_gene: TRBJ2-3
CDR3aa: CASSLLQGMRADTQYF
CDR3nt: TGTGCCAGCAGTCTTCTCCAGGGGATGAGGGCAGATACGCAGTATTTT

abundance: many
v_gene: TRBV9
d_gene: -
j_gene: TRBJ1-1
CDR3aa: CASSVTGNTEAFF
CDR3nt: TGTGCCAGCAGCGTTACTGGGAACACTGAAGCTTTCTTT

abundance: -
v_gene: TRBV24-1
d_gene: TRBD1
j_gene: TRBJ1-2
CDR3aa: CATSLGQSFGYTF
CDR3nt: TGTGCCACCAGTTTGGGACAGTCATTTGGCTACACCTTC

abundance: few
v_gene: TRBV7-9
d_gene: TRBD1
j_gene: TRBJ2-7
CDR3aa: CASSLRGTDQSYEQYF
CDR3nt: TGTGCCAGCAGCTTAAGGGGGACAGACCAATCCTACGAGCAGTACTTC

abundance: -
v_gene: TRBV5-6
d_gene: -
j_gene: TRBJ2-3
CDR3aa: CASSLWSSSQGTQYF
CDR3nt: TGTGCCAGCAGCTTGTGGTCCTCGTCACAGGGTACGCAGTATTTT

abundance: -
v_gene: TRBV6-5
d_gene: -
j_gene: TRBJ2-1
CDR3aa: CASGYLNTNLYNEQFF
CDR3nt: TGTGCCAGCGGTTACCTGAACACCAATCTCTACAATGAGCAGTTCTTC